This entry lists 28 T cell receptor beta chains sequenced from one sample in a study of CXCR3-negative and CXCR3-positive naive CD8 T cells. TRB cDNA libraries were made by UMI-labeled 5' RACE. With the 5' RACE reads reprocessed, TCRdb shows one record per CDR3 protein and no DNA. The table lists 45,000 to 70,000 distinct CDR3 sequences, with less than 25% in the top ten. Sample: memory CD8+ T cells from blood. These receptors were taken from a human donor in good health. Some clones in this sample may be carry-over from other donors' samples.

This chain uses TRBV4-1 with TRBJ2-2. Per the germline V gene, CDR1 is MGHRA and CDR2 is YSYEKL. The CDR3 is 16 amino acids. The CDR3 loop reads CASSQAFLGKGGELFF.

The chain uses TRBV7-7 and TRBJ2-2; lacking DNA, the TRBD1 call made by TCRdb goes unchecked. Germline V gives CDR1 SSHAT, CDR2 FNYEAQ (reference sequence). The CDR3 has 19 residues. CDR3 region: CASSWDRGAGGPRTGELFF.

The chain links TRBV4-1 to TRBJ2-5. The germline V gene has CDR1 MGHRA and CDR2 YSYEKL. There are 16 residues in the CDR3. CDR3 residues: CASSQDGQNTQETKYF.

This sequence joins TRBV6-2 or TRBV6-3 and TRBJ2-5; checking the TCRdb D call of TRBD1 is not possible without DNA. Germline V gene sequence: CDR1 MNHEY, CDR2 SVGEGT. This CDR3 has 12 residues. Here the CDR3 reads CASSYSPTAQYF.

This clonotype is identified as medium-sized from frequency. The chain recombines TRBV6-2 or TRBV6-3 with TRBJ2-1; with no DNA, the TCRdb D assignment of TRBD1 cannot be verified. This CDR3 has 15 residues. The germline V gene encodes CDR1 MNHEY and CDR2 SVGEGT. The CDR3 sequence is CASTSQGESYNEQFF.

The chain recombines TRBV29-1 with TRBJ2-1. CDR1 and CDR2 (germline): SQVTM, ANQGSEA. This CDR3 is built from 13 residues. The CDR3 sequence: CSVTESNINEQFF.

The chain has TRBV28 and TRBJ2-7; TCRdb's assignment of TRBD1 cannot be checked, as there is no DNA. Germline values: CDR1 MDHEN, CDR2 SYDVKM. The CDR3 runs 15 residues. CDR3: CASSPPAGGGYEQYF.

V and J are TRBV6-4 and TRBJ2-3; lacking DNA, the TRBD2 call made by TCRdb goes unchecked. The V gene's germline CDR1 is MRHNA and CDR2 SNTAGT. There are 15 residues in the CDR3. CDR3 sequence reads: CASSDSTGGPDTQYF.

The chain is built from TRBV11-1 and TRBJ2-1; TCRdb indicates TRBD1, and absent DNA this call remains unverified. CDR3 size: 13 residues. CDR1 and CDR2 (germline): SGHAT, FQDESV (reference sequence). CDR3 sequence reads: CASSLRGHDEQFF.

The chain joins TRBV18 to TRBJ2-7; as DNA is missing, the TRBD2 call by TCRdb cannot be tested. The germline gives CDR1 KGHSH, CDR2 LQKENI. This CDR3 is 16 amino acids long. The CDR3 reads CASSPIPGEARDEQYF.

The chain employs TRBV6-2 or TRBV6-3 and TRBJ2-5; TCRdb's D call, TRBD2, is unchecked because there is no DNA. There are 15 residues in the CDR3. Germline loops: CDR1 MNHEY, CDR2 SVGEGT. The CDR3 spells CASSLGASGGETQYF.

The CDR3 is CASSSDSPPLHF. The V call is TRBV5-5, the J call TRBJ1-6; TCRdb calls TRBD1, which cannot be checked without DNA. CDR3 size: 12 residues. Germline V gene lookup returns CDR1 SGHKS and CDR2 YYEKEE (reference sequence).

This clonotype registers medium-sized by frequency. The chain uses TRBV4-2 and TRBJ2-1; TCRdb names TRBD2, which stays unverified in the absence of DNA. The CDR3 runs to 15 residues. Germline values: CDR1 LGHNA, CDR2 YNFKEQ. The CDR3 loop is CASSQVAGSYNEQFF.

CDR3 residues: CASSYGDGGGAEWNTGELFF. The J gene is TRBJ2-2, the V gene TRBV6-2 or TRBV6-3; TCRdb designates TRBD2, a call that cannot be tested without DNA. In germline, CDR1 is MNHEY, CDR2 SVGEGT. This CDR3 contains 20 residues.

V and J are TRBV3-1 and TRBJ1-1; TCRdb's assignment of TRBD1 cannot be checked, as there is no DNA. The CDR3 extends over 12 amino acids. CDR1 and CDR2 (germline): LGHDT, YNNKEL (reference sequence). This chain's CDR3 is CASSVTGLEAFF.

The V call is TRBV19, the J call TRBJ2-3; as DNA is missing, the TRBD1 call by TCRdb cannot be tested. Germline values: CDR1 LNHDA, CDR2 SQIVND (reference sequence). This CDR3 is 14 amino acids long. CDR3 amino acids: CASSIGTFTDTQYF.

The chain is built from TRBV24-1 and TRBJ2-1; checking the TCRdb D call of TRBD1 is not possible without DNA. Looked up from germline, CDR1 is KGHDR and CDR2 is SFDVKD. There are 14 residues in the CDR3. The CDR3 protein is CATSDWDSVGEQFF.

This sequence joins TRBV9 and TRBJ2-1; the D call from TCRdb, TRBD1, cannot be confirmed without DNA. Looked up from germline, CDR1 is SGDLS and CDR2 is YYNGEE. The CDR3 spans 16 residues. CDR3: CASRRDPGSSYNEQFF.

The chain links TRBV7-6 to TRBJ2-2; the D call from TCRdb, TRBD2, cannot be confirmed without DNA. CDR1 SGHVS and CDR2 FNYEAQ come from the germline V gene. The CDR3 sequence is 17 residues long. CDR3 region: CASSLAGAGALTGELFF.

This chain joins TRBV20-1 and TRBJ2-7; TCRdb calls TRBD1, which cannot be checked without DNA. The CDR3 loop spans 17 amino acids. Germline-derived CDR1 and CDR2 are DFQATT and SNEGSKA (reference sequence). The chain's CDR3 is CSARDRGSVFRSYEQYF.

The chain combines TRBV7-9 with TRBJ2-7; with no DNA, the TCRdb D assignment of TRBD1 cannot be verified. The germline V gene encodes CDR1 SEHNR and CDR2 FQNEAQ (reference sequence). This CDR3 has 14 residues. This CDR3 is CASSLGQGDYEQYF.

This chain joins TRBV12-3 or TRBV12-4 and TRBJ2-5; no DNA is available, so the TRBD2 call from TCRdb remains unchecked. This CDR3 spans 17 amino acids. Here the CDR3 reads CASTPSPYSGLDETQYF.

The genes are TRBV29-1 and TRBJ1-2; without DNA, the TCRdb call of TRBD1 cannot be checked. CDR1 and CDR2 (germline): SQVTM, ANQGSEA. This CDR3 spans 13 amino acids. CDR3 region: CSVDPRPNYGYTF.

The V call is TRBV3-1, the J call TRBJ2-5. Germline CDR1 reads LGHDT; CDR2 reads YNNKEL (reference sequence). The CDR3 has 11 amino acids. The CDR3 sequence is CASSQQETQYF.

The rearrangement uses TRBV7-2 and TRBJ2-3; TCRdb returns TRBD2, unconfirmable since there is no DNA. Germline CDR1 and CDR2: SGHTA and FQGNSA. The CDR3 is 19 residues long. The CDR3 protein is CASSLRTVLAGAYIDTQYF.

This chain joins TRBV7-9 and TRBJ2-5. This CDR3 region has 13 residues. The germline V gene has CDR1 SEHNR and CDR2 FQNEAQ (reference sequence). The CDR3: CASSLDVAGTQYF.

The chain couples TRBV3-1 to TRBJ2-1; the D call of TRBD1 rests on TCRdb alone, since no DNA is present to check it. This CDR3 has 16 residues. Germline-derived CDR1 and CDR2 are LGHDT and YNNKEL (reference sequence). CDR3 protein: CASSQERVDGSSAKFF.

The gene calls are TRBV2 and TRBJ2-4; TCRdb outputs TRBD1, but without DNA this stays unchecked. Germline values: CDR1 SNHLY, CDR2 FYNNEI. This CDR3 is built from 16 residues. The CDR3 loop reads CASSESTPLGKNIQYF.